These 5 T cell receptor beta chains were all obtained from the same sample, sequenced in a study of T cell repertoires in cytomegalovirus infection. TCRdb fed the reads into MiXCR, producing one record per CDR3 protein. The sample lists approximately 260,000 distinct CDR3 sequences, 22% occurring once. Their antigens are not known. The input for sequencing was cultured PBMCs, taken from culture after CMV antigen stimulation. The receptor source for this set is a human donor in good health (CMV status not recorded). Some clones in this sample may be carry-over from other donors' samples.

V usage is TRBV5-1 and J usage is TRBJ2-1; 9 bases match TRBD1. This CDR3 has 16 residues. The junction had 13 bases not matched to a gene; V was cut back by 4 bases and J by 8 bases. CDR1 is SGHRS, CDR2 YFSETQ, per germline. The DNA for the CDR3 is TGCGCCAGCAGCCTGCTAGGGACAGGGCTGAGTTATGAGCAGTTCTTC. Translation: CASSLLGTGLSYEQFF.

This clonotype has only a few counts. V usage is TRBV7-2 and J usage is TRBJ2-3; no clear D gene. V was pared by 8 bases and J by 6 bases, with 9 bases between. Germline V CDR1 and CDR2: SGHTA, FQGNSA. This CDR3 has 11 residues. CDR3 amino acids: CASAQKDTQYF. In nucleotides, the CDR3 is TGTGCCAGCGCCCAAAAGGATACGCAGTATTTT.

The chain joins TRBV19 to TRBJ1-1, with D maybe TRBD1 (5 bases). V shed 6 bases and J shed 5 bases, with 16 bases lying between them. The germline gives CDR1 LNHDA, CDR2 SQIVND (reference sequence). The CDR3 has 14 amino acids. The CDR3 nucleotides are TGTGCCAGTAGCTACGGGGGTTCGGGGACTGAAGCTTTCTTT. This encodes CASSYGGSGTEAFF.

The chain joins TRBV29-1 to TRBJ2-7; 8 bases are shared with TRBD2. Germline V gives CDR1 SQVTM, CDR2 ANQGSEA. The CDR3 length is 16 residues. After removal of 4 bases from V and 3 bases from J, the junction contained 14 bases not matched to a gene. CDR3 in amino acids: CSVGGTRMGIHYEQYF. The CDR3 DNA sequence: TGCAGCGTTGGGGGGACTAGGATGGGGATCCACTACGAGCAGTACTTC.

The V and J genes are TRBV7-9 and TRBJ2-5, with D hard to call. The CDR3 loop spans 12 amino acids. Germline V gives CDR1 SEHNR, CDR2 FQNEAQ (reference sequence). Deletions cut 6 bases from V and 5 bases from J, with 10 bases between. CDR3 sequence: CASRLMGETQYF. The CDR3 nucleotides read TGTGCCAGCAGGCTGATGGGGGAGACCCAGTACTTC.